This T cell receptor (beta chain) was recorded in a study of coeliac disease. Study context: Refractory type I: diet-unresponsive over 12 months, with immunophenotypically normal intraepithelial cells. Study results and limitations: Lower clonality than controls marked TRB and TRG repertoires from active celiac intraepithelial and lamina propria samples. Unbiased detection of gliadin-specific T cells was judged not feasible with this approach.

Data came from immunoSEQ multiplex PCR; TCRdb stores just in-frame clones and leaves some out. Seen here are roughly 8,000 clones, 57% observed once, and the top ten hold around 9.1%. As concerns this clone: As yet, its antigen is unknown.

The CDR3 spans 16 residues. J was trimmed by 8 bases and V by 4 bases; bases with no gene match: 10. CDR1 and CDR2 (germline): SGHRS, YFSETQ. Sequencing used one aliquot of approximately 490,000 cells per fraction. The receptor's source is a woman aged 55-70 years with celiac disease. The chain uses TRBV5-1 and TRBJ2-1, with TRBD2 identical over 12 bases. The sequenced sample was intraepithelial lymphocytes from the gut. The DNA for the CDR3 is TGCGCCAGCAGCCCCCGACTAGCGGGAGAAACCGATGAGCAGTTCTTC. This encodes CASSPRLAGETDEQFF.